This T cell receptor beta chain was found in a study of blood T cell repertoires in COVID-19. Study as a whole: Specimens from acute and convalescent COVID-19 originated in the United States, Italy and Spain. In each case, the material was cDNA or gDNA derived from T cells, B-cell-depleted T cells, or PBMCs.

Source study methods: Estimates of nucleated cell counts were drawn from the amplification of reference gene primers. The data were produced by immunoSEQ multiplex PCR, yet TCRdb's version contains in-frame clones alone and is incomplete. That table supplies the V and J calls and clone size; D and trimming were determined from the DNA. The data hold some 320,000 clones, with about nine tenths observed a single time. Germline CDR1 is DFQATT and CDR2 is SNEGSKA (reference sequence). The CDR3 is made up of 11 amino acids. Trimming shortened V by 2 bases and J by 10 bases, and 9 bases separated the two germline ends.

This sequence was found in a woman younger than 45 with COVID-19, enrolled during active disease. Sequenced sample: peripheral blood. The rearrangement uses TRBV20-1 and TRBJ2-1; possibly TRBD1 for D (6 bases). This chain's CDR3 is CSARLGAEQFF. As DNA, the CDR3 is TGCAGTGCTAGATTGGGGGCGGAGCAGTTCTTC.